The rows below give T cell receptor beta chains drawn from one sample of a study of blood T cell repertoires in COVID-19. The protocol was immunoSEQ multiplex PCR, while the TCRdb copy is restricted to in-frame clones and leaves out a portion. The sample consists of around 84,000 clones, 85% to 90% of them appearing once. The source material was peripheral blood. All receptors derive from a man older than 75 with active or convalescent COVID-19. Both conserved end residues are trimmed from each CDR3. The order of the fields is V gene, J gene, D gene, CDR3 protein. A D gene is named only where the DNA matches it firmly.

V gene: TRBV5-1; J gene: TRBJ2-3; D gene: TRBD2; CDR3 protein: ASSTRLATSTDTQY
V gene: TRBV24-1; J gene: TRBJ1-5; D gene: NA; CDR3 protein: ATSDPGQSNQPQH
V gene: TRBV18; J gene: TRBJ1-1; D gene: NA; CDR3 protein: ASSPQWGVTEAF
V gene: TRBV18; J gene: TRBJ1-2; D gene: NA; CDR3 protein: ASSPLKDNHNYGYT
V gene: TRBV7-8; J gene: TRBJ1-5; D gene: NA; CDR3 protein: ASCPDWGSPQH
V gene: TRBV27; J gene: TRBJ2-3; D gene: TRBD1; CDR3 protein: ASSTDRADTQY
V gene: TRBV2; J gene: TRBJ2-5; D gene: NA; CDR3 protein: ASSVGRGSQETQY
V gene: TRBV4-2; J gene: TRBJ1-1; D gene: TRBD1; CDR3 protein: ASSQDQGVTAF
V gene: TRBV14; J gene: TRBJ1-2; D gene: TRBD1; CDR3 protein: ASSHGQGAGYGYT
V gene: TRBV5-1; J gene: TRBJ2-3; D gene: NA; CDR3 protein: ASSLGGTDTQY
V gene: TRBV15; J gene: TRBJ2-1; D gene: TRBD2; CDR3 protein: ATSRSGTSAYEQF
V gene: TRBV5-1; J gene: TRBJ1-5; D gene: NA; CDR3 protein: ASSPGGSNQPQH
V gene: TRBV5-6; J gene: TRBJ1-3; D gene: NA; CDR3 protein: ASSLDSISGNTIY
V gene: TRBV4-1; J gene: TRBJ1-5; D gene: TRBD1; CDR3 protein: ASSRRDRGTNQPQH
V gene: TRBV18; J gene: TRBJ1-5; D gene: TRBD1; CDR3 protein: ASSPTGGGSNQPQH
V gene: TRBV19; J gene: TRBJ1-3; D gene: NA; CDR3 protein: ASSDRRIMDTIY
V gene: TRBV2; J gene: TRBJ1-1; D gene: NA; CDR3 protein: ASSGEGNTEAF
V gene: TRBV9; J gene: TRBJ1-1; D gene: NA; CDR3 protein: ASSGDTPNTEAF
V gene: TRBV9; J gene: TRBJ2-2; D gene: NA; CDR3 protein: ASSGNRVTGELF
V gene: TRBV14; J gene: TRBJ1-1; D gene: NA; CDR3 protein: ASSQYRNTEAF
V gene: TRBV19; J gene: TRBJ1-2; D gene: NA; CDR3 protein: ASTVGGNYGYT
V gene: TRBV3-1/TRBV3-2; J gene: TRBJ1-1; D gene: NA; CDR3 protein: ASSPPDSEAF
V gene: TRBV5-4; J gene: TRBJ2-3; D gene: TRBD2; CDR3 protein: ASSPGGYTDTQY
V gene: TRBV10-3; J gene: TRBJ2-1; D gene: TRBD2; CDR3 protein: AISGASGTYNEQF
V gene: TRBV6-5; J gene: TRBJ1-1; D gene: NA; CDR3 protein: ASRAGGGVTEAF
V gene: TRBV24-1; J gene: TRBJ2-1; D gene: TRBD1; CDR3 protein: ATGAAGQGYYNEQF
V gene: TRBV6-5; J gene: TRBJ1-2; D gene: NA; CDR3 protein: ASSYGRGYGYT
V gene: TRBV5-6; J gene: TRBJ1-4; D gene: NA; CDR3 protein: ASRIGGSANEKLF
V gene: TRBV5-4; J gene: TRBJ2-1; D gene: TRBD2; CDR3 protein: ASSRGLAGVGTAYNEQF
V gene: TRBV27; J gene: TRBJ1-1; D gene: TRBD1; CDR3 protein: ASSSAGTGRTEAF
V gene: TRBV2; J gene: TRBJ1-1; D gene: NA; CDR3 protein: ASSNTVNTEAF
V gene: TRBV19; J gene: TRBJ1-5; D gene: TRBD1; CDR3 protein: ASSSDRVNGQPQH
V gene: TRBV24-1; J gene: TRBJ2-1; D gene: NA; CDR3 protein: ATALGGGWEQF
V gene: TRBV7-8; J gene: TRBJ1-4; D gene: NA; CDR3 protein: ASSLEQGYGKLF
V gene: TRBV19; J gene: TRBJ1-3; D gene: TRBD1; CDR3 protein: ASSLPGTAGNTIY
V gene: TRBV19; J gene: TRBJ1-5; D gene: NA; CDR3 protein: ASSTPGGGVDQPQH
V gene: TRBV4-2; J gene: TRBJ1-6; D gene: NA; CDR3 protein: ASSQPRGGEAYNSPLH
V gene: TRBV20-1; J gene: TRBJ1-2; D gene: TRBD1; CDR3 protein: SAMGQGSFD
V gene: TRBV7-2; J gene: TRBJ1-2; D gene: NA; CDR3 protein: ASSATYRYGYT
V gene: TRBV27; J gene: TRBJ1-1; D gene: NA; CDR3 protein: ASSLNVGGSRAF
V gene: TRBV5-1; J gene: TRBJ2-3; D gene: NA; CDR3 protein: ASSLALVTDTQY
V gene: TRBV6-5; J gene: TRBJ1-2; D gene: NA; CDR3 protein: ASSSGPPLRGYGYT
V gene: TRBV5-1; J gene: TRBJ2-1; D gene: NA; CDR3 protein: ASSPPSGIYNEQF
V gene: TRBV19; J gene: TRBJ2-3; D gene: NA; CDR3 protein: ASSTGPTDTQY
V gene: TRBV7-9; J gene: TRBJ2-3; D gene: TRBD2; CDR3 protein: ASSFLAGDLMSVTDTQY
V gene: TRBV5-1; J gene: TRBJ2-2; D gene: NA; CDR3 protein: ASSPTGTNTGELF
V gene: TRBV28; J gene: TRBJ1-1; D gene: NA; CDR3 protein: ASSWNGGAF
V gene: TRBV25-1; J gene: TRBJ2-2; D gene: NA; CDR3 protein: ASSERFGENTGELF
V gene: TRBV11-2; J gene: TRBJ2-1; D gene: NA; CDR3 protein: ASSQGSPSNNEQF
V gene: TRBV19; J gene: TRBJ1-2; D gene: TRBD1; CDR3 protein: ASSTPNRGRDNYGYT
V gene: TRBV27; J gene: TRBJ2-6; D gene: NA; CDR3 protein: ASSFYSGGANVLT
V gene: TRBV7-9; J gene: TRBJ1-4; D gene: NA; CDR3 protein: ASSLVSGKLF
V gene: TRBV12-3/TRBV12-4; J gene: TRBJ1-1; D gene: NA; CDR3 protein: ASSLEAHTEAF
V gene: TRBV5-8; J gene: TRBJ1-5; D gene: NA; CDR3 protein: ASSSLNQPQH
V gene: TRBV7-3; J gene: TRBJ2-1; D gene: NA; CDR3 protein: ASSSLSPPGNEQF
V gene: TRBV7-6; J gene: TRBJ2-5; D gene: TRBD2; CDR3 protein: ASSPGLAGGPQETQY
V gene: TRBV30; J gene: TRBJ1-6; D gene: NA; CDR3 protein: AWSVLPLGGYSPLH
V gene: TRBV5-1; J gene: TRBJ2-4; D gene: TRBD1; CDR3 protein: ASSTGDGGMDIQY
V gene: TRBV6-2/TRBV6-3; J gene: TRBJ2-2; D gene: TRBD1; CDR3 protein: ASSLVMGTGNPGELF